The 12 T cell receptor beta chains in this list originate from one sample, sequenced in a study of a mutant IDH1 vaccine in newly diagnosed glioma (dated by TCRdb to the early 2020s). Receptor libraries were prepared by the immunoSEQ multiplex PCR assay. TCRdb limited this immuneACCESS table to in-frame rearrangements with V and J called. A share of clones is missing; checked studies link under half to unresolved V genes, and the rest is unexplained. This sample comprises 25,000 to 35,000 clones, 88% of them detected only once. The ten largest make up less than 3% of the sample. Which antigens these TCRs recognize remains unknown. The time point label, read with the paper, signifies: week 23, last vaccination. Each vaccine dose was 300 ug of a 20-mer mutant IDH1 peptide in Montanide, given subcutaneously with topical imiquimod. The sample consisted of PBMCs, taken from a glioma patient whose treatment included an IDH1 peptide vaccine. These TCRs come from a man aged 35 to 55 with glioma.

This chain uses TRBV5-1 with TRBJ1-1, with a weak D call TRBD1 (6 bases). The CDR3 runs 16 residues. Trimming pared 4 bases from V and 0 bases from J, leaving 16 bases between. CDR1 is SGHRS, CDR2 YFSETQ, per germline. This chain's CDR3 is CASSEGGFGMNTEAFF. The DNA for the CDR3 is TGCGCCAGCAGCGAAGGGGGGTTCGGGATGAACACTGAAGCTTTCTTT. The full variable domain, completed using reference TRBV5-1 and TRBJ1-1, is KAGVTQTPRYLIKTRGQQVTLSCSPISGHRSVSWYQQTPGQGLQFLFEYFSETQRNKGNFPGRFSGRQFSNSRSEMNVSTLELGDSALYLCASSEGGFGMNTEAFFGQGTRLTVV.

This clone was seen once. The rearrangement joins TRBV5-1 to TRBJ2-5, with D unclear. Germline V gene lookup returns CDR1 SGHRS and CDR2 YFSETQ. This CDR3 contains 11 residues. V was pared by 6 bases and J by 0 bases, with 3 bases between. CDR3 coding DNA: TGCGCCAGCAAATACCAAGAGACCCAGTACTTC. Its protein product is CASKYQETQYF.

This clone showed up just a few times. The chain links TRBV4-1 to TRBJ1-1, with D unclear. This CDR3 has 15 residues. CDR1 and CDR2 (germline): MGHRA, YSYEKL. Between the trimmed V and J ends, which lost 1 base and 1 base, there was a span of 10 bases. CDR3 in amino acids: CASSQGVWSNTEAFF. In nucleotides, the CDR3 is TGCGCCAGCAGCCAAGGGGTTTGGTCGAACACTGAAGCTTTCTTT.

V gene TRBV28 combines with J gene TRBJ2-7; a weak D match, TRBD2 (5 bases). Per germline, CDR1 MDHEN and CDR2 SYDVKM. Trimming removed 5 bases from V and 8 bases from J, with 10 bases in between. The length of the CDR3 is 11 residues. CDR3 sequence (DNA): TGTGCCAGCAGTGATGCCGGGAAGCAGTACGTC. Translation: CASSDAGKQYV.

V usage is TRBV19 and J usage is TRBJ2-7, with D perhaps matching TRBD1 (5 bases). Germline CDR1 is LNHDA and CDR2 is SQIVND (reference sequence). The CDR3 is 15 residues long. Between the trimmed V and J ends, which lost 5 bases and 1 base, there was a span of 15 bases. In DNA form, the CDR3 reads TGTGCCAGTAGTGCGCACAACAGGTGGTCCTACGAGCAGTACTTC. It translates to CASSAHNRWSYEQYF. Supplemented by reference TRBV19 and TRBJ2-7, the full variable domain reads DGGITQSPKYLFRKEGQNVTLSCEQNLNHDAMYWYRQDPGQGLRLIYYSQIVNDFQKGDIAEGYSVSREKKESFPLTVTSAQKNPTAFYLCASSAHNRWSYEQYFGPGTRLTVT.

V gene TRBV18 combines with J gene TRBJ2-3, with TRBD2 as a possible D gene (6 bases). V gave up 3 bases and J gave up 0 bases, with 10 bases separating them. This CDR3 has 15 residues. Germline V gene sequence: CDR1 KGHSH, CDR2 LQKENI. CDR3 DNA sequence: TGTGCCAGCTCACCTCGACTAGAAAGCACAGATACGCAGTATTTT. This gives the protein CASSPRLESTDTQYF. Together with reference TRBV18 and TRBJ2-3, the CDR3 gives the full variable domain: NAGVMQNPRHLVRRRGQEARLRCSPMKGHSHVYWYRQLPEEGLKFMVYLQKENIIDESGMPKERFSAEFPKEGPSILRIQQVVRGDSAAYFCASSPRLESTDTQYFGPGTRLTVL.

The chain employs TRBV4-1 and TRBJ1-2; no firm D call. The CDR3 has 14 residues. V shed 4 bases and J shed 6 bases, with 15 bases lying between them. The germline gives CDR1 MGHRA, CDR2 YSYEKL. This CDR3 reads CASSLGLEGDGYTF. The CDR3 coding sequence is TGCGCCAGCAGCCTGGGGTTGGAAGGCGATGGCTACACCTTC.

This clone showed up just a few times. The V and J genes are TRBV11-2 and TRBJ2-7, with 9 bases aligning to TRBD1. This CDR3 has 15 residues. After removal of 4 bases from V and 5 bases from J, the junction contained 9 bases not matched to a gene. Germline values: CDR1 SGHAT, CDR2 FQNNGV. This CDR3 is CASSSLRGTGNEQYF. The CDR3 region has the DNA TGTGCCAGCAGCTCCCTGCGTGGGACAGGGAACGAGCAGTACTTC.

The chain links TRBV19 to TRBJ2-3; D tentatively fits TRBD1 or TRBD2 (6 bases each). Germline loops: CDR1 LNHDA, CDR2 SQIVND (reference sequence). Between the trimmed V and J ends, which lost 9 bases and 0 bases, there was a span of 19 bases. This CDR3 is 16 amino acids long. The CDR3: CASCPGGGTSTDTQYF. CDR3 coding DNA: TGTGCCAGCTGTCCAGGAGGGGGGACAAGCACAGATACGCAGTATTTT.

The DNA of the CDR3 is TGTGCCAGCTCACCTGCTCCCGTCGGTGCCTCTGGAAACACCATATATTTT. Its protein is CASSPAPVGASGNTIYF. This chain joins TRBV18 and TRBJ1-3; the D is unclear. CDR3 size: 17 residues. Germline CDR1 is KGHSH and CDR2 is LQKENI. Deletions cut 3 bases from V and 0 bases from J, with 15 bases between.

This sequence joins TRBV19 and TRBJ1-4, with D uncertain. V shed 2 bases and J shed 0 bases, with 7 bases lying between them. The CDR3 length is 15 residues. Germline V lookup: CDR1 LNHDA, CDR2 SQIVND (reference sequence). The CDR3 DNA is TGTGCCAGTAGTATACAGCCTTCAACTAATGAAAAACTGTTTTTT. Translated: CASSIQPSTNEKLFF. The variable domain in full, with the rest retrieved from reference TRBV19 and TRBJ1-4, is DGGITQSPKYLFRKEGQNVTLSCEQNLNHDAMYWYRQDPGQGLRLIYYSQIVNDFQKGDIAEGYSVSREKKESFPLTVTSAQKNPTAFYLCASSIQPSTNEKLFFGSGTQLSVL.

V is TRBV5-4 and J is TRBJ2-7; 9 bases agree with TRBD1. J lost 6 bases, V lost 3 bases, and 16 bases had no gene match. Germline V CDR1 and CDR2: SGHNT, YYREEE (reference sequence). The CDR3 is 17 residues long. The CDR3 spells CASSSPTTGTGFVEQYF. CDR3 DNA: TGTGCCAGCAGCTCCCCGACCACCGGGACAGGGTTTGTCGAGCAGTACTTC.